A selection of T cell receptor beta chains follows, all from one sample in a study of T cell repertoires in cytomegalovirus infection. TCRdb processed the reads anew with MiXCR; each CDR3 protein has one entry. The data contain just under 550,000 distinct CDR3 sequences, 26% of them singletons. The sequenced sample consisted of PBMCs. The receptor source for this set is a human donor in good health (CMV status not recorded). Some clones in this sample may be carry-over from other donors' samples. CDR3s include the opening cysteine and the closing phenylalanine or tryptophan. D genes are given only for firm matches. The size field is filled for only some rows; it gives once, few, many or a size class.

D	V	size	J	CDR3
TRBD2	TRBV4-3	.	TRBJ2-1	CASSLRTSGIWNEQFF
.	TRBV7-4	.	TRBJ2-5	CASLHLTKQETQYF
TRBD1	TRBV2	.	TRBJ2-7	CASRGHPGQRIYEQYF
.	TRBV7-8	many	TRBJ2-1	CASSPSASEQFF
TRBD1	TRBV7-2	many	TRBJ1-2	CASSSWDRSNYGYTF
TRBD2	TRBV5-4	few	TRBJ2-4	CASSLPSGNKNIQYF
.	TRBV7-3	many	TRBJ2-3	CASSETADTQYF
.	TRBV20-1	.	TRBJ2-1	CSARLNNEQFF
TRBD2	TRBV7-6	.	TRBJ2-3	CASSPLARGTDTQYF
.	TRBV4-1	few	TRBJ1-1	CASSQEEGVNTEAFF
.	TRBV11-2	many	TRBJ2-3	CASSSSSGGWDTQYF
TRBD1	TRBV7-9	.	TRBJ1-4	CASSLDTGANEKLFF
.	TRBV7-2	many	TRBJ2-5	CASSQQGRETQYF
.	TRBV20-1	few	TRBJ2-4	CSARRQTGDQYF
TRBD2	TRBV2	.	TRBJ2-1	CASTPQTSVYNEQFF
.	TRBV28	.	TRBJ2-1	CASSLEGNTYLNEQFF
.	TRBV12-3/TRBV12-4	.	TRBJ2-1	CASSFGSSIHNEQFF
TRBD1	TRBV12-3/TRBV12-4	few	TRBJ2-4	CASSSRTGNIQYF
.	TRBV5-6	few	TRBJ2-5	CASSAGLLAGQGETQYF
TRBD2	TRBV18	.	TRBJ2-1	CASSPPGLYSYNEQFF
TRBD1	TRBV6-6	few	TRBJ1-5	CASSWGRGRNQPQHF
.	TRBV15	few	TRBJ2-1	CATSRDLAANEQFF
.	TRBV6-8	.	TRBJ2-3	CASSYSGLPDTQYF
.	TRBV6-8	few	TRBJ1-6	CAAGQQNSPLHF
TRBD2	TRBV6-5	.	TRBJ2-2	CASSYLGLAENTGELFF
.	TRBV30	.	TRBJ2-3	CAWTPLTDTQYF
TRBD2	TRBV20-1	few	TRBJ2-5	CSAVAGETETQYF
.	TRBV7-2	many	TRBJ1-3	CASSVGTDSGNAIYF
.	TRBV6-4	.	TRBJ2-3	CASRDSGTDTQYF
.	TRBV11-2	many	TRBJ2-7	CASSLAPRLGSYEQYF
.	TRBV7-2	many	TRBJ2-5	CASSLDGAFQETQYF
.	TRBV6-2/TRBV6-3	few	TRBJ2-2	CASSLNAGTGELFF
.	TRBV7-2	many	TRBJ2-1	CASSLDGSYNEQFF
.	TRBV7-7	.	TRBJ2-5	CASSSGWGETQYF
.	TRBV6-2/TRBV6-3	once	TRBJ1-1	CASTFSQGSTEAFF
TRBD1	TRBV12-3/TRBV12-4	few	TRBJ1-4	CASSPTRGLGEKLFF
.	TRBV6-1	few	TRBJ1-4	CASTGGGSEKLFF
.	TRBV29-1	.	TRBJ1-1	CSAAGKNTEAFF
TRBD1	TRBV6-4	.	TRBJ1-2	CAVPITGENYGYTF
TRBD1	TRBV11-3	.	TRBJ1-3	CASSPGTDSGNTIYF